Given below is one T cell receptor (beta chain) in context. This record comes from a study of shared clonotypes between healthy human individuals. Terminally differentiated effector memory CD45RA+ cells were left out of the naive CD8 fraction, which was CD45RO-negative and positively selected for CCR7. TCRdb's copy holds only in-frame clones and misses some; the assay was immunoSEQ multiplex PCR. This repertoire shows hundreds of thousands of clones, around 92% found once; its top ten account for nearly 25%. This CDR3 contains 14 residues. CDR1 SNHLY and CDR2 FYNNEI come from the germline V gene. V was clipped by 6 bases and J by 8 bases; unmatched bases: 8.

The sample was naive CD8+ T cells sorted from blood. The TCR comes from a man aged 30 to 45 in good health. The rearrangement joins TRBV2 to TRBJ2-1; 9 nucleotides agree with TRBD1. The chain's CDR3 is CASSAGQGVDEQFF. The CDR3 DNA reads as TGTGCCAGCAGCGCGGGACAGGGTGTTGATGAGCAGTTCTTC. Full variable domain (missing parts from reference TRBV2 and TRBJ2-1): EPEVTQTPSHQVTQMGQEVILRCVPISNHLYFYWYRQILGQKVEFLVSFYNNEISEKSEIFDDQFSVERPDGSNFTLKIRSTKLEDSAMYFCASSAGQGVDEQFFGPGTRLTVL.